Listed here are 21 T cell receptor beta chains from one sample, sequenced in a study of radiotherapy plus CTLA-4 blockade in lung cancer. The repertoire was sequenced with immunoSEQ multiplex PCR; TCRdb's copy has only in-frame clones and lacks some. The sample lists 75,000 to 100,000 clones, around nine tenths occurring once. The sample here was peripheral blood, taken from a patient treated with radiotherapy plus ipilimumab. The source of these receptors is a human donor with non-small cell lung cancer that progressed on radiotherapy plus ipilimumab.

The chain carries TRBV6-1 and TRBJ2-1; no firm D call. Germline V gene sequence: CDR1 MNHNS, CDR2 SASEGT. There are 12 residues in the CDR3. V lost 7 bases, J lost 10 bases, and 14 bases lay in between. This CDR3 is CASKIPMGEQFF. The CDR3 region has the DNA TGTGCCAGCAAAATCCCGATGGGGGAGCAGTTCTTC.

The chain employs TRBV9 and TRBJ2-5; 14 bases fit TRBD2. J was trimmed by 3 bases and V by 4 bases; bases with no gene match: 5. CDR1 and CDR2 (germline): SGDLS, YYNGEE. The CDR3 runs to 16 residues. CDR3 sequence: CASSPQGLAGEETQYF. CDR3 nucleotides: TGTGCCAGCAGCCCCCAGGGACTAGCGGGAGAAGAGACCCAGTACTTC.

The V call is TRBV11-3, the J call TRBJ1-2, with D maybe TRBD1 (5 bases). Deletions cut 5 bases from V and 3 bases from J, with 19 bases between. This CDR3 has 16 residues. The V gene's germline CDR1 is SGHNT and CDR2 YENEEA. The CDR3 here is CASSPRTGTLDYGYTF. DNA for the CDR3: TGTGCCAGCAGCCCCAGGACTGGGACCCTCGACTATGGCTACACCTTC.

The chain has TRBV5-4 and TRBJ2-3; 8 bases fit TRBD2. The germline V gene has CDR1 SGHNT and CDR2 YYREEE (reference sequence). The CDR3 totals 15 residues. V dropped 1 base and J dropped 10; count of bases not matched to a gene: 11. The CDR3 is CASSLIPTSDGAQYF. The CDR3 region has the DNA TGTGCCAGCAGCTTGATCCCGACTAGCGATGGTGCGCAGTATTTT.

The chain has TRBV5-3 and TRBJ2-7; 8 nucleotides line up with TRBD2. TRBV5-3 is placed among ORFs of uncertain function. This CDR3 is 12 amino acids long. The V segment lost 6 bases and the J segment 4 bases; nucleotides outside the gene matches: 3. In DNA form, the CDR3 reads TGTGCCAGAATCACGGGGGGGTACGAGCAGTACTTC. Translation gives CARITGGYEQYF.

The chain is built from TRBV5-6 and TRBJ2-7, with a possible D match to TRBD2 (6 bases). Germline V gene lookup returns CDR1 SGHDT and CDR2 YYEEEE. Deletions cut 4 bases from V and 6 bases from J, with 17 bases between. The CDR3 runs 14 residues. CDR3: CASSLNPGVPEQYF. DNA for the CDR3: TGTGCCAGCAGCCTCAACCCGGGGGTGCCCGAGCAGTACTTC.

The rearrangement joins TRBV2 to TRBJ2-1, with D perhaps TRBD1 (5 bases). Germline lookup yields CDR1 SNHLY and CDR2 FYNNEI. The CDR3 length is 13 residues. Trimming took 7 bases from V and 7 from J, leaving 14 bases between them. The CDR3 DNA reads as TGTGCCAGCATTCGGTTGGGGCCGAATGAGCAGTTCTTC. It codes for CASIRLGPNEQFF.

The chain couples TRBV5-1 to TRBJ2-7, with 11 bases lining up with TRBD2. The trim removed 0 bases at V and 6 bases at J, leaving 8 bases unmatched. This CDR3 has 16 residues. The germline V gene has CDR1 SGHRS and CDR2 YFSETQ. The CDR3: CASSLVTSGTGGEQYF. In DNA form, the CDR3 reads TGCGCCAGCAGCTTGGTGACTAGCGGGACGGGAGGCGAGCAGTACTTC.

The CDR3 DNA follows: TGCGCCAGCAGCCAAGTAGGGCTAGTGGGGTACGAGCAGTACTTC. This codes for CASSQVGLVGYEQYF. The V and J genes are TRBV4-1 and TRBJ2-7; no firm D call. CDR1 is MGHRA, CDR2 YSYEKL, per germline. V gave up 1 base and J gave up 4 bases, with 14 bases separating them. The CDR3 has 15 amino acids.

This sequence joins TRBV28 and TRBJ1-1, with D uncertain. CDR1 and CDR2 (germline): MDHEN, SYDVKM. With 6 bases removed from V and 0 bases from J, the gap between germline ends came to 11 bases. This CDR3 spans 14 amino acids. The CDR3 protein is CASRPWAVNTEAFF. The DNA for the CDR3 is TGTGCCAGCAGACCCTGGGCGGTGAACACTGAAGCTTTCTTT.

For this clone: At one boundary the junction diverges from the germline segment, which might be a read error. This rearrangement joins TRBV9 to TRBJ2-1; perhaps TRBD2 as D (5 bases). Germline loops: CDR1 SGDLS, CDR2 YYNGEE. The CDR3 sequence is 14 residues long. CDR3 loop: CASRVGPGGYEQFF. The CDR3 coding sequence is TGTGCCAGCAGAGTAGGCCCCGGCGGGTATGAGCAGTTCTTC.

This clone occurred once. The V gene is TRBV2, the J gene TRBJ1-5; perhaps TRBD1 as D (6 bases). Germline V gives CDR1 SNHLY, CDR2 FYNNEI. V lost 6 bases and J lost 8, with 11 bases in between. This CDR3 region has 12 residues. The CDR3 region has the DNA TGTGCCAGCAGCCCAGGGGAGAAGCCCCAGCATTTT. Protein product: CASSPGEKPQHF.

This clone was counted a few times. The chain combines TRBV18 with TRBJ1-1; possibly TRBD1 for D (6 bases). The V end lost 6 bases, the J end lost 1 base, and 9 bases lay between the germline ends. Germline V gene lookup returns CDR1 KGHSH and CDR2 LQKENI. The CDR3 totals 13 residues. CDR3 amino acids: CASSRGRNTEAFF. The CDR3, as DNA: TGTGCCAGCTCTCGGGGGCGGAACACTGAAGCTTTCTTT.

The V call is TRBV10-3, the J call TRBJ2-4; D is perhaps TRBD2 (6 bases). The germline CDR1 and CDR2 sequences are ENHRY and SYGVKD. The CDR3 has 16 amino acids. Trimming removed 7 bases at V and 1 base at J, with 17 bases between. Written as DNA, the CDR3 is TGTGCCATCAAGGTGGAGGCCCGGGAGGCCAAAAACATTCAGTACTTC. It translates to CAIKVEAREAKNIQYF.

The chain's CDR3 is CASSGLGAYEQYF. DNA of the CDR3: TGTGCCAGCAGCGGACTGGGAGCCTACGAGCAGTACTTC. V and J are TRBV7-9 and TRBJ2-7; tentatively, D is TRBD2 (5 bases). CDR1 and CDR2 from the germline V gene are SEHNR and FQNEAQ (reference sequence). The V end was cut by 5 bases, the J end by 2 bases, with 10 bases between. The length of the CDR3 is 13 residues.

This clone was observed a few times. The DNA is omitted, as the CDR3 cannot be located on it reliably, and the CDR3 follows TCRdb's listing. The V and J genes are TRBV6-1 and TRBJ2-7; TRBD1 is taken as the D call from the table, unchecked against the DNA. CDR1 is MNHNS, CDR2 SASEGT, per germline. The CDR3 is 14 amino acids in total, end residues counted. The CDR3 loop is CASILDRVVNEQYF.

This clone appeared a single time. The chain recombines TRBV9 with TRBJ2-5, with 12 bases identical to TRBD2. The CDR3 spans 16 residues. The germline gives CDR1 SGDLS, CDR2 YYNGEE. Losses at the gene ends were 4 bases for V and 5 bases for J; bases not matched to a gene: 9. CDR3 amino acids: CASSPGLAGYVETQYF. The CDR3, as DNA: TGTGCCAGCAGCCCAGGACTAGCGGGGTACGTGGAGACCCAGTACTTC.

The CDR3 DNA is TGTGCCAGCAGCGCCCAGGGGGGCACGCGGAACGAGCAGTACTTC. This gives the protein CASSAQGGTRNEQYF. The V call is TRBV11-2, the J call TRBJ2-7, with a tentative D call TRBD1 (7 bases). Germline assignment: CDR1 SGHAT and CDR2 FQNNGV. V was trimmed by 5 bases and J by 5 bases, leaving 19 bases between them. CDR3 length: 15 residues.

The chain employs TRBV7-6 and TRBJ2-5, with 11 bases fitting TRBD1. The junction had 6 bases not matched to a gene; V was cut back by 4 bases and J by 5 bases. The germline V gene has CDR1 SGHVS and CDR2 FNYEAQ. There are 15 residues in the CDR3. The CDR3 is CASSSRTGGGETQYF. For the CDR3, the DNA is TGTGCCAGCAGCTCCAGGACAGGGGGCGGGGAGACCCAGTACTTC.

The rearrangement uses TRBV29-1 and TRBJ2-1; possibly TRBD2 for D (6 bases). Trimming shortened V by 7 bases and J by 7 bases, and 17 bases separated the two germline ends. The CDR3 has 13 residues. The germline V gene has CDR1 SQVTM and CDR2 ANQGSEA. The CDR3 DNA sequence: TGCAGCGCCAAACCGGGACTCATAAATGAGCAGTTCTTC. Amino acid sequence: CSAKPGLINEQFF.

As to this clone: Distinct nucleotide sequences in the sample also encode this CDR3. The chain has TRBV5-1 and TRBJ2-5; 8 positions match TRBD2. V was clipped by 4 bases and J by 5 bases; unmatched bases: 4. The V gene's germline CDR1 is SGHRS and CDR2 YFSETQ. This CDR3 has 13 residues. Here the CDR3 DNA reads TGCGCCAGCAGCCTCGGGGGGGCCGAGACCCAGTACTTC. Amino acid sequence: CASSLGGAETQYF.